The clone carrying this T cell receptor (beta chain) was counted once. The CDR3 covers 14 residues. Germline CDR1 PRHDT, CDR2 FYEKMQ (reference sequence). The V and J ends lost 3 bases and 4 bases respectively, with 12 bases between them. The sample comes from a study of blood T cell repertoires in COVID-19. Study-level background: Samples came from the United States, Italy and Spain, spanning acute and convalescent COVID-19.

Data came from immunoSEQ multiplex PCR; TCRdb stores just in-frame clones and leaves some out. The sample includes 250,000 to 300,000 clones, around 90% seen only once; the top ten take around 1.9%. Sequencing used peripheral blood. This chain joins TRBV13 and TRBJ2-5, with a weak D call TRBD1 (7 bases). The clonotype originates from an older woman with COVID-19, enrolled during active disease. Here the CDR3 reads CASSFGQGGETQYF. The CDR3 nucleotides read TGTGCCAGCAGCTTTGGGCAGGGGGGAGAGACCCAGTACTTC.